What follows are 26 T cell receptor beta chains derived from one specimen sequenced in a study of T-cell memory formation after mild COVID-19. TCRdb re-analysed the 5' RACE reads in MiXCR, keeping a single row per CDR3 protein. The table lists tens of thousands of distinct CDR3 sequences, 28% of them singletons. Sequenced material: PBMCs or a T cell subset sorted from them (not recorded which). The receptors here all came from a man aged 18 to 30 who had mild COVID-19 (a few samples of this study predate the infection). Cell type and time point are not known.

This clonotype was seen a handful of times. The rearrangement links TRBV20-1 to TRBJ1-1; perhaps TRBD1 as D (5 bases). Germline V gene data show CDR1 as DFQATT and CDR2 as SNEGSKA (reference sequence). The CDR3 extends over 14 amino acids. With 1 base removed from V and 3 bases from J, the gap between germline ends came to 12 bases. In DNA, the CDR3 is TGCAGTGCTAGAGGAGAGGTGGGGGACACTGAAGCTTTCTTT. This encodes CSARGEVGDTEAFF.

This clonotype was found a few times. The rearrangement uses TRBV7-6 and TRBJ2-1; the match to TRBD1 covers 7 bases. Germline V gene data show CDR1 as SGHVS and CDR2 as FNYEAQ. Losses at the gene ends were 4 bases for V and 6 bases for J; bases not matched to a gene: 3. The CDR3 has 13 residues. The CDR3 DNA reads TGTGCCAGCAGCTCCTACAGGGGCAATGAGCAGTTCTTC. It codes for CASSSYRGNEQFF.

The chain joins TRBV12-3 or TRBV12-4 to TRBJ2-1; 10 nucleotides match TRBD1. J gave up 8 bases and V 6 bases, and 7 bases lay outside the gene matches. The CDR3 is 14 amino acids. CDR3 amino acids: CASSPGTGDDEQFF. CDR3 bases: TGTGCCAGCAGCCCCGGGACAGGGGACGATGAGCAGTTCTTC.

In DNA form, the CDR3 reads TGTGCCAGCAGTTTATACAGGGACCACGAGCAGTACGTC. Translating it yields CASSLYRDHEQYV. The chain links TRBV27 to TRBJ2-7, with D maybe TRBD1 (6 bases). Germline V gene data show CDR1 as MNHEY and CDR2 as SMNVEV (reference sequence). CDR3 size: 13 residues. V dropped 1 base and J dropped 5 bases, with 9 bases sitting between them.

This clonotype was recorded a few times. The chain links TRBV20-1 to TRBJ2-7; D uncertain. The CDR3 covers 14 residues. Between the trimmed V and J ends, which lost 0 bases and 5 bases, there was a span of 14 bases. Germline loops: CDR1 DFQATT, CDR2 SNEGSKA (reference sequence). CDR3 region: CSARDQRQRNEQYV. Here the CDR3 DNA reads TGCAGTGCTAGAGATCAGAGACAACGAAACGAGCAGTACGTC.

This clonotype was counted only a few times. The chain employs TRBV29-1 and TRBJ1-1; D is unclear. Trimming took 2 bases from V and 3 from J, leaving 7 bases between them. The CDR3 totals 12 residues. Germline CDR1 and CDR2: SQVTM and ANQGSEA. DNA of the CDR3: TGCAGCGTTGAACCAGCGGACACTGAAGCTTTCTTT. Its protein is CSVEPADTEAFF. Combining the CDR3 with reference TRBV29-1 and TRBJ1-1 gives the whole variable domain SAVISQKPSRDICQRGTSLTIQCQVDSQVTMMFWYRQQPGQSLTLIATANQGSEATYESGFVIDKFPISRPNLTFSTLTVSNMSPEDSSIYLCSVEPADTEAFFGQGTRLTVV.

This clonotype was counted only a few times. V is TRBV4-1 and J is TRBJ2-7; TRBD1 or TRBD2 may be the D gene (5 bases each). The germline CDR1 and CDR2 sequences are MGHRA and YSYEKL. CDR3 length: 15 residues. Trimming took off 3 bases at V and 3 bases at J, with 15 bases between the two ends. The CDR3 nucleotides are TGCGCCAGCAGCCATATAGGGGACCATGACTACGAGCAGTACTTC. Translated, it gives CASSHIGDHDYEQYF.

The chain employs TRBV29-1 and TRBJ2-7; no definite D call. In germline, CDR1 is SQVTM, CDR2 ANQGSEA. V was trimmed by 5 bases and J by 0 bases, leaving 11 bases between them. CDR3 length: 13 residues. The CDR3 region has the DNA TGCAGCGTTTACGCGCGGAGCTCCTACGAGCAGTACTTC. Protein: CSVYARSSYEQYF.

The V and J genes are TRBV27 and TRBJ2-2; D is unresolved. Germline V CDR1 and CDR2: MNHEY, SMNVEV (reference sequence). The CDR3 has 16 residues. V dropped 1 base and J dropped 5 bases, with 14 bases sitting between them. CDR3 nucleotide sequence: TGTGCCAGCAGTTTATGGGCTGGACCCGGTACCGGGGAGCTGTTTTTT. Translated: CASSLWAGPGTGELFF.

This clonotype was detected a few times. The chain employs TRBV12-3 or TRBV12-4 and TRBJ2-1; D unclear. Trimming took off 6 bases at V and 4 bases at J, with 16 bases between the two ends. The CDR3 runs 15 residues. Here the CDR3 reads CASRTVFHSYNEQFF. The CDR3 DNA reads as TGTGCCAGCAGGACGGTGTTCCACTCGTACAATGAGCAGTTCTTC.

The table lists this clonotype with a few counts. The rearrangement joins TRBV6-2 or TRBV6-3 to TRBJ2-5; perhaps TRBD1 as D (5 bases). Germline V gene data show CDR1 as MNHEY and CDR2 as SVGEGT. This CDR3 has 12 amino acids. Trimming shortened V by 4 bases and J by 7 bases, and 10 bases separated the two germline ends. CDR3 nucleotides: TGTGCCAGCAGTTTACCACAGGCGACCCAGTACTTC. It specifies CASSLPQATQYF.

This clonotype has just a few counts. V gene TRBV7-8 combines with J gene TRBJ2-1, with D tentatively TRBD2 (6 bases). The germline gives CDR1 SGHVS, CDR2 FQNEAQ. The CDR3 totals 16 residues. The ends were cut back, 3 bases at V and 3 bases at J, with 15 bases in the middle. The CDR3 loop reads CASSFDLRGYYNEQFF. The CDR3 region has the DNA TGTGCCAGCAGCTTCGATTTGCGGGGCTACTACAATGAGCAGTTCTTC.

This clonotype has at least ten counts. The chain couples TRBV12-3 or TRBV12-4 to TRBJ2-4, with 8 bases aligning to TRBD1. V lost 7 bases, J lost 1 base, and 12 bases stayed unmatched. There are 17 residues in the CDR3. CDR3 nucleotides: TGTGCCAGCAAGGCCCCCACAGGGGGTAACGCCAAAAACATTCAGTACTTC. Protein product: CASKAPTGGNAKNIQYF.

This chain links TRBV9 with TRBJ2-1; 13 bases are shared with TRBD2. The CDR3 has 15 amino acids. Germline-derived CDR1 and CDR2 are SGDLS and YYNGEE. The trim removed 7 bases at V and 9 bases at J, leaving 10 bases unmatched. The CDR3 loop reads CASGTSGGARGEQFF. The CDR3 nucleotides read TGTGCCAGCGGCACTAGCGGGGGGGCCAGAGGTGAGCAGTTCTTC.

As DNA, the CDR3 is TGTGCCAGCAGGCCCGGGACGGCACCAGTAGAGACCCAGTACTTC. Its protein is CASRPGTAPVETQYF. The genes are TRBV12-3 or TRBV12-4 and TRBJ2-5; D may be TRBD1 or TRBD2 (5 bases each). The CDR3 covers 15 residues. The V end was cut by 6 bases, the J end by 4 bases, with 18 bases between.

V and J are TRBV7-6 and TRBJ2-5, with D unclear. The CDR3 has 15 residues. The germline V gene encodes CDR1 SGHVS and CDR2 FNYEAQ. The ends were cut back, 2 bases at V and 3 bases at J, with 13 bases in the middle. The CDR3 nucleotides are TGTGCCAGCAGCTTAAATGGGGAAGAAAAAGAGACCCAGTACTTC. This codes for CASSLNGEEKETQYF.

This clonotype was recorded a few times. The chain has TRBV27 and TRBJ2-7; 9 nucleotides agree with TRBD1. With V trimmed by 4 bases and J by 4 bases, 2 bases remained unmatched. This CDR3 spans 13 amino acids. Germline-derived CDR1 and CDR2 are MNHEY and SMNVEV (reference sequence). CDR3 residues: CASSYGTGYEQYV. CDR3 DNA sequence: TGTGCCAGCAGTTACGGGACAGGGTACGAGCAGTACGTC.

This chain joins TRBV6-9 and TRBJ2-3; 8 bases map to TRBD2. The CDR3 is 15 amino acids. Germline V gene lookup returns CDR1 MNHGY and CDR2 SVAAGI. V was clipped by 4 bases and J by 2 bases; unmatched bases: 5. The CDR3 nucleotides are TGTGCCAGCAGTTGGGGGACTAGGCACACAGATACGCAGTATTTT. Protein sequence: CASSWGTRHTDTQYF.

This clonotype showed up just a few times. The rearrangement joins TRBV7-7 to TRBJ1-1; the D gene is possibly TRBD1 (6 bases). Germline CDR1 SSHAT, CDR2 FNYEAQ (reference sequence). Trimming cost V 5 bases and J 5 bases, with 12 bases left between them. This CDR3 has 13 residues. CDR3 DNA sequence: TGTGCCAGCAGCCAGGGGCCCGGGACTGAAGCTTTCTTT. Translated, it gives CASSQGPGTEAFF. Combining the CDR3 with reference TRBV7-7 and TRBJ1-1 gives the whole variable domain GAGVSQSPRYKVTKRGQDVTLRCDPISSHATLYWYQQALGQGPEFLTYFNYEAQPDKSGLPSDRFSAERPEGSISTLTIQRTEQRDSAMYRCASSQGPGTEAFFGQGTRLTVV.

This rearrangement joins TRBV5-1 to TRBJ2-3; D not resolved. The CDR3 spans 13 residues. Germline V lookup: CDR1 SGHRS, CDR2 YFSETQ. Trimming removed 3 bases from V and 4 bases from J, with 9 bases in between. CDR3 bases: TGCGCCAGCAGCTGGATGGGGTCAGATACGCAGTATTTT. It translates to CASSWMGSDTQYF. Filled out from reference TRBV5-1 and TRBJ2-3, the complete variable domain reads KAGVTQTPRYLIKTRGQQVTLSCSPISGHRSVSWYQQTPGQGLQFLFEYFSETQRNKGNFPGRFSGRQFSNSRSEMNVSTLELGDSALYLCASSWMGSDTQYFGPGTRLTVL.

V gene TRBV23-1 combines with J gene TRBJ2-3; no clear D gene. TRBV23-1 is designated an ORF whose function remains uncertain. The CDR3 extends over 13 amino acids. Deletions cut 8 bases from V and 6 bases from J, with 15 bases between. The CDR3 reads CASGRNEQDTQYF. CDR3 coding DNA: TGCGCCAGCGGCCGAAACGAGCAGGATACGCAGTATTTT.

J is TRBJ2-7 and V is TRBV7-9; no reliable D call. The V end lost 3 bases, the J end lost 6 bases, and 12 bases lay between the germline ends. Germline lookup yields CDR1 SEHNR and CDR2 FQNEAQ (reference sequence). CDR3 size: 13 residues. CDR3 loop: CASSFSRAPEQYV. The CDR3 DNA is TGTGCCAGCAGCTTTAGCAGAGCTCCCGAGCAGTACGTC.

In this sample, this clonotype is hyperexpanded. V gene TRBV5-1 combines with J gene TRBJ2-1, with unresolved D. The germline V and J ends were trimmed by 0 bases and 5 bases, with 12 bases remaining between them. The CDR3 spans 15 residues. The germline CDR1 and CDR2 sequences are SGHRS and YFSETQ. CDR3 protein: CASSLDEPTDNEQFF. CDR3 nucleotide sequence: TGCGCCAGCAGCTTGGACGAGCCTACCGACAATGAGCAGTTCTTC.

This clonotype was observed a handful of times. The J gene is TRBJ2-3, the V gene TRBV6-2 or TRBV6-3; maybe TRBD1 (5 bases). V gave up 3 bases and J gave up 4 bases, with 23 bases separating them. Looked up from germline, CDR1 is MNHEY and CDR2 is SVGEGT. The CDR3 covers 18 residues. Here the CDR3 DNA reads TGTGCCAGCAGTTATGACCCTTCCAGGGATATTAATGCAGATACGCAGTATTTT. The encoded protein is CASSYDPSRDINADTQYF.

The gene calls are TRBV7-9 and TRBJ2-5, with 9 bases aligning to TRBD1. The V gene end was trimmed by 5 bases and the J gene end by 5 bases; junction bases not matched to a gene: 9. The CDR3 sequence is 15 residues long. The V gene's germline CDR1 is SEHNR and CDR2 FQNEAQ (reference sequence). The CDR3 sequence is CASSRGQGRTETQYF. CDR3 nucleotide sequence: TGTGCCAGCAGCCGTGGACAGGGGCGGACGGAGACCCAGTACTTC.

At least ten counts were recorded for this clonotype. CDR3 nucleotides: TGCAGTGCCGAGTTCCGGGACAATGAGCAGTTCTTC. As protein: CSAEFRDNEQFF. The rearrangement links TRBV29-1 to TRBJ2-1; no clear D. Germline V gene lookup returns CDR1 SQVTM and CDR2 ANQGSEA. This CDR3 region has 12 residues.